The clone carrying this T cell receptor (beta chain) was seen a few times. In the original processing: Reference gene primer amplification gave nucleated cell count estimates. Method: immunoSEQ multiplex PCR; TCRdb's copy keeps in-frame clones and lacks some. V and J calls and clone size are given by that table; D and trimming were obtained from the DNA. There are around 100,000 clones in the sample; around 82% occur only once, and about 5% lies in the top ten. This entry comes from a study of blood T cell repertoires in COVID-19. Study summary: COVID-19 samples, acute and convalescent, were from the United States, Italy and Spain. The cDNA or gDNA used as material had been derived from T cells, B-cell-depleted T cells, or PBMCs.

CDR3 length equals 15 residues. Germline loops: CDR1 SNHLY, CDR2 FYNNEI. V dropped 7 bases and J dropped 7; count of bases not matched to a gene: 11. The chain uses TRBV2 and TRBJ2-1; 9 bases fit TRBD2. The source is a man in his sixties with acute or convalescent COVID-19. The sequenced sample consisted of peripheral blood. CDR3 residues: CASTTLAGRGNEQFF. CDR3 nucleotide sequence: TGTGCCAGCACCACCCTAGCGGGGAGAGGGAATGAGCAGTTCTTC.